These T cell receptor beta chains were read from a single sample in a study of shared clonotypes between healthy human individuals. The data were produced by immunoSEQ multiplex PCR, yet TCRdb's version contains in-frame clones alone and is incomplete. Among under 2,000,000 clones listed, 85% to 95% were seen once. Sequenced sample: naive CD8+ T cells sorted from blood. Receptors originate from a man younger than 35 in good health. Each CDR3 is given with its conserved first and last residue. A D gene is named only where the DNA matches it firmly. The size of a clone is reported for some rows only, either as once, few or many, or as a class for expanded clones.

D gene	V gene	J gene	clone size	CDR3 DNA	CDR3 protein
NA	TRBV4-1	TRBJ2-3	NA	TGCGCCAGCAGCCAAGAAGACAGGTTTCCACGGGATACGCAGTATTTT	CASSQEDRFPRDTQYF
NA	TRBV28	TRBJ2-7	NA	TGTGCCAGCAGTCAGCCTGGGACGGCCTACGAGCAGTACTTC	CASSQPGTAYEQYF
NA	TRBV14	TRBJ2-1	NA	TGTGCCAGCAGCCAAGATCGGGGCAGCTCCTACAATGAGCAGTTCTTC	CASSQDRGSSYNEQFF
TRBD1	TRBV7-9	TRBJ1-2	NA	TGTGCCAGCAGCTCTGGGACAGGGGGCAGCTATGGCTACACCTTC	CASSSGTGGSYGYTF
NA	TRBV21-1	TRBJ2-7	NA	TGTGCCAGCAGCTCAACTAGGCTGTACGAGCAGTACTTC	CASSSTRLYEQYF
NA	TRBV4-1	TRBJ1-5	NA	TGCGCCAGCAGCCAGGATTATAGCAATCAGCCCCAGCATTTT	CASSQDYSNQPQHF
TRBD1	TRBV4-3	TRBJ2-2	NA	TGCGCCAGCAGCCAAGATCCGGGAGTAGGGCAGGGGGCGCGCGGAGACACCGGGGAGCTGTTTTTT	CASSQDPGVGQGARGDTGELFF
NA	TRBV5-1	TRBJ1-1	NA	TGCGCCAGCAGCTTGGCTGACACTGAAGCTTTCTTT	CASSLADTEAFF
NA	TRBV9	TRBJ1-2	NA	TGTGCCAGCAGCGTAGGTGGAGGGGTCGGGTATGGCTACACCTTC	CASSVGGGVGYGYTF
NA	TRBV13	TRBJ2-1	NA	TGTGCCAGCAGCTTGGTGTCTTACAATGAGCAGTTCTTC	CASSLVSYNEQFF
TRBD2	TRBV19	TRBJ2-1	NA	TGTGCCAGTAGTATAGGGACCCTAGCGGGGGGAGCCTACAATGAGCAGTTCTTC	CASSIGTLAGGAYNEQFF
NA	TRBV27	TRBJ1-5	NA	TGTGCCAGCAGTTTATTGGGGGGATTTAGCAATCAGCCCCAGCATTTT	CASSLLGGFSNQPQHF
TRBD1	TRBV6-6	TRBJ2-7	NA	TGTGCCAGCAGTTCTCCGGGACAGGGTTACGAGCAGTACTTC	CASSSPGQGYEQYF
TRBD1	TRBV7-9	TRBJ1-1	once	TGTGCCAGCAGCGTCGACAGGGTCTTCACTGAAGCTTTCTTT	CASSVDRVFTEAFF
NA	TRBV15	TRBJ2-5	NA	TGTGCCACCAGCAGAGGTGCTCAAGAGACCCAGTACTTC	CATSRGAQETQYF
TRBD1	TRBV6-7	TRBJ1-2	NA	TGTGCCAGCAGCCCGGACAGGGGCAACTATGGCTACACCTTC	CASSPDRGNYGYTF
NA	TRBV2	TRBJ1-5	NA	TGTGCCAGCAGTGGAGGCTTCAATCAGCCCCAGCATTTT	CASSGGFNQPQHF
NA	TRBV13	TRBJ2-7	NA	TGTGCCAGCAGCACCGGGGAGGATTGGAACGAGCAGTACTTC	CASSTGEDWNEQYF
NA	TRBV27	TRBJ2-3	once	TGTGCCAGCAGTTTCCTCGGGAATAGCGCAGATACGCAGTATTTT	CASSFLGNSADTQYF
TRBD2	TRBV27	TRBJ2-3	NA	TGTGCCAGCACCACTAGCGGGTCGTCAGATACGCAGTATTTT	CASTTSGSSDTQYF
NA	TRBV28	TRBJ1-6	NA	TGTGCCAGCAGTCCTTCGAGCAGTGGTTCACCCCTCCACTTT	CASSPSSSGSPLHF
NA	TRBV4-1	TRBJ1-2	NA	TGCGCCAGCAGCCTTAGTAGTCCCGCGGATGGCTACACCTTC	CASSLSSPADGYTF